What follows describes a single T cell receptor beta chain. Antigen: not known. The ends were cut back, 2 bases at V and 4 bases at J, with 27 bases in the middle. CDR1 and CDR2 from the germline V gene are SGHVS and FNYEAQ. The length of the CDR3 is 19 residues. This sample was included in a study of T cells in localized non-small cell lung cancer. Study-level results: The study detected a median about 50 of the top 100 tumor clones in adjacent lung.

Method: immunoSEQ multiplex PCR; TCRdb's copy keeps in-frame clones and lacks some. Altogether some 16,000 clones are present, 85% to 90% being singletons, with the ten largest covering 3% to 4.5%. The V and J genes are TRBV7-6 and TRBJ2-7, with a weak D call TRBD2 (6 bases). Source: peripheral blood, taken before any cancer treatment. The clonotype comes from a male donor at least 60 years old with stage II squamous cell lung carcinoma. This CDR3 reads CASSLNPPIRRRELYEQYF. The CDR3, as DNA: TGTGCCAGCAGCTTAAACCCCCCCATTCGGCGGAGGGAATTGTACGAGCAGTACTTC.